The 21 T cell receptor beta chains listed next were all sequenced from one sample in a study of early T cells in non-severe SARS-CoV-2 infection. TCRdb passed the 5' RACE reads through MiXCR, listing each CDR3 protein once. Counted here are roughly 45,000 distinct CDR3 sequences, 10% to 15% occurring once; the ten biggest clones make up approximately 9.1%. The sample comprised whole blood. The receptor set was obtained from an adult who was a healthcare worker with PCR-confirmed SARS-CoV-2 infection or an uninfected control (not recorded which).

The chain couples TRBV29-1 to TRBJ1-1; D is ambiguous. Germline CDR1 is SQVTM and CDR2 is ANQGSEA. The ends were cut back, 5 bases at V and 1 base at J, with 8 bases in the middle. The CDR3 covers 12 residues. CDR3 loop: CSVLRRNTEAFF. As DNA, the CDR3 is TGCAGCGTTCTCCGGCGGAACACTGAAGCTTTCTTT.

This clonotype was recorded at least ten times. The CDR3 DNA reads as TGTGCCAGCAGCTTCGGACTAGCGGGCACAGATACGCAGTATTTT. Translated: CASSFGLAGTDTQYF. V usage is TRBV5-4 and J usage is TRBJ2-3; 10 bases fit TRBD2. The CDR3 consists of 15 residues. Germline lookup yields CDR1 SGHNT and CDR2 YYREEE (reference sequence). Trimming cost V 2 bases and J 1 base; bases outside gene matches: 1.

This clonotype was picked up many times. The gene calls are TRBV19 and TRBJ1-2; 8 bases are a match to TRBD1. Per the germline V gene, CDR1 is LNHDA and CDR2 is SQIVND (reference sequence). The CDR3 extends over 13 amino acids. The ends lost 3 bases at V and 8 bases at J; junction bases unmatched: 5. The CDR3 DNA is TGTGCCAGTAGTATCGACAGGGGCGGCGGCTACACCTTC. Amino acid sequence: CASSIDRGGGYTF.

V usage is TRBV11-2 and J usage is TRBJ2-7; the D gene is possibly TRBD1 (6 bases). V lost 0 bases, J lost 2 bases, and 11 bases lay in between. This CDR3 has 15 residues. Germline CDR1 SGHAT, CDR2 FQNNGV. The CDR3 DNA reads as TGTGCCAGCAGCTTAGACAGGACAGCACCCTACGAGCAGTACTTC. It encodes CASSLDRTAPYEQYF.

The chain recombines TRBV6-6 with TRBJ2-7, with D hard to call. The length of the CDR3 is 16 residues. Deletions cut 0 bases from V and 3 bases from J, with 15 bases between. Germline lookup yields CDR1 MNHNY and CDR2 SVGAGI (reference sequence). The CDR3, as DNA: TGTGCCAGCAGTTACTCGGGCGAACTACCATTCTACGAGCAGTACTTC. Its protein is CASSYSGELPFYEQYF.

The chain combines TRBV28 with TRBJ2-7; no firm D call. The germline gives CDR1 MDHEN, CDR2 SYDVKM. The V and J ends lost 6 bases and 6 bases respectively, with 12 bases between them. This CDR3 is 12 amino acids long. The CDR3 loop is CASSQSEPEQYF. The CDR3, as DNA: TGTGCCAGCAGCCAATCCGAGCCCGAGCAGTACTTC.

This clonotype was observed at least ten times. This chain links TRBV5-6 with TRBJ1-6; D remains unclear. Germline-derived CDR1 and CDR2 are SGHDT and YYEEEE. V shed 4 bases and J shed 10 bases, with 9 bases lying between them. The CDR3 extends over 12 amino acids. Here the CDR3 DNA reads TGTGCCAGCAGCGTGGCATGGTCACCCCTCCACTTT. The encoded protein is CASSVAWSPLHF.

This clonotype was counted ten times or more. The genes are TRBV12-3 or TRBV12-4 and TRBJ2-7, with TRBD2 identical over 7 bases. This CDR3 spans 15 amino acids. With V trimmed by 3 bases and J by 3 bases, 8 bases remained unmatched. CDR3 sequence reads: CASSFGLAASYEQYF. CDR3 coding DNA: TGTGCCAGCAGTTTCGGGCTAGCGGCAAGCTACGAGCAGTACTTC.

This clonotype has ten or more counts. The rearrangement uses TRBV27 and TRBJ1-5; D is ambiguous. V was pared by 3 bases and J by 0 bases, with 6 bases between. Germline assignment: CDR1 MNHEY and CDR2 SMNVEV (reference sequence). This CDR3 has 14 amino acids. The CDR3 coding sequence is TGTGCCAGCAGTTTCAAGAATAGCAATCAGCCCCAGCATTTT. It codes for CASSFKNSNQPQHF.

The table lists this clonotype with many counts. V gene TRBV27 combines with J gene TRBJ1-5, with a weak D call TRBD1 (5 bases). The germline V gene encodes CDR1 MNHEY and CDR2 SMNVEV (reference sequence). This CDR3 is built from 17 residues. V was cut by 3 bases and J by 7 bases, with 22 bases left in between. The CDR3 DNA follows: TGTGCCAGCAGTTTCCGCCCGGTTCGGGGGTTAGGACAGCCCCAGCATTTT. This translates into CASSFRPVRGLGQPQHF.

V usage is TRBV5-4 and J usage is TRBJ2-1, with D perhaps TRBD2 (5 bases). Germline values: CDR1 SGHNT, CDR2 YYREEE (reference sequence). V dropped 1 base and J dropped 7 bases, with 6 bases sitting between them. This CDR3 is built from 12 residues. CDR3 sequence reads: CASSLTGNEQFF. CDR3 nucleotide sequence: TGTGCCAGCAGCTTGACGGGAAATGAGCAGTTCTTC.

This clonotype showed up just a few times. The V call is TRBV27, the J call TRBJ2-3; 7 bases match TRBD2. The V segment lost 7 bases and the J segment 4 bases; nucleotides outside the gene matches: 11. The germline gives CDR1 MNHEY, CDR2 SMNVEV (reference sequence). The CDR3 runs 15 residues. The CDR3 loop reads CASTTRGTNADTQYF. CDR3 sequence (DNA): TGTGCCAGCACCACCCGGGGGACTAACGCAGATACGCAGTATTTT.

This sequence joins TRBV13 and TRBJ1-6, with TRBD1 as a possible D gene (5 bases). The CDR3 is 17 amino acids. CDR1 is PRHDT and CDR2 is FYEKMQ in the germline V gene (reference sequence). V shed 4 bases and J shed 0 bases, with 13 bases lying between them. The CDR3 DNA is TGTGCCAGCAGCTCCGACGGGGGAAGCTCCTATAATTCACCCCTCCACTTT. This translates into CASSSDGGSSYNSPLHF.

This clonotype was found many times. CDR3 coding DNA: TGTGCCATCAGTGAGGAAGAGACCCAGTACTTC. Translation gives CAISEEETQYF. The V call is TRBV10-3, the J call TRBJ2-5; unclear D gene. The CDR3 sequence is 11 residues long. Germline V gives CDR1 ENHRY, CDR2 SYGVKD. Trimming took 2 bases from V and 3 from J, leaving 1 base between them.

This clonotype has only a few counts. This rearrangement joins TRBV12-3 or TRBV12-4 to TRBJ1-2; D gene uncertain. This CDR3 spans 14 amino acids. V shed 5 bases and J shed 0 bases, with 10 bases lying between them. CDR3 protein: CASSPIGTNYGYTF. In DNA form, the CDR3 reads TGTGCCAGCAGTCCGATCGGTACTAACTATGGCTACACCTTC.

This clonotype was picked up many times. The rearrangement links TRBV7-9 to TRBJ2-1, with TRBD1 matching over 9 bases. This CDR3 is 15 amino acids long. Trimming at V came to 5 bases and at J to 7 bases, leaving 9 bases not matched to a gene. The germline CDR1 and CDR2 sequences are SEHNR and FQNEAQ (reference sequence). This CDR3 is CASSPGQGGWNEQFF. In DNA, the CDR3 is TGTGCCAGCAGCCCGGGACAGGGTGGGTGGAATGAGCAGTTCTTC.

This clonotype was counted ten times or more. The chain combines TRBV2 with TRBJ1-5; 8 bases match TRBD1. The CDR3 sequence is 14 residues long. Trimming cost V 7 bases and J 6 bases; bases outside gene matches: 8. Germline V gene sequence: CDR1 SNHLY, CDR2 FYNNEI. The CDR3 sequence: CASKPGTGTQPQHF. CDR3 nucleotide sequence: TGTGCCAGCAAACCCGGGACAGGAACTCAGCCCCAGCATTTT. Drawing the rest from reference TRBV2 and TRBJ1-5, the complete variable domain is EPEVTQTPSHQVTQMGQEVILRCVPISNHLYFYWYRQILGQKVEFLVSFYNNEISEKSEIFDDQFSVERPDGSNFTLKIRSTKLEDSAMYFCASKPGTGTQPQHFGDGTRLSIL.

In this sample, this clonotype turned up a few times. The gene calls are TRBV7-6 and TRBJ2-5; TRBD2 is a possible D gene (6 bases). Germline CDR1 and CDR2: SGHVS and FNYEAQ. There are 15 residues in the CDR3. V gave up 5 bases and J gave up 3 bases, with 16 bases separating them. CDR3 sequence (DNA): TGTGCCAGCAGCCCGCGGGGCGGGGTTGAAGAGACCCAGTACTTC. It encodes CASSPRGGVEETQYF. Looking up the rest from reference TRBV7-6 and TRBJ2-5 gives the full variable domain: GAGVSQSPRYKVTKRGQDVALRCDPISGHVSLYWYRQALGQGPEFLTYFNYEAQQDKSGLPNDRFSAERPEGSISTLTIQRTEQRDSAMYRCASSPRGGVEETQYFGPGTRLLVL.

This clonotype was counted ten times or more. The V and J genes are TRBV19 and TRBJ2-3, with a possible D match to TRBD2 (5 bases). CDR3 length: 14 residues. V was shortened by 6 bases and J by 1 base, with 11 bases between the two germline ends. The germline V gene has CDR1 LNHDA and CDR2 SQIVND (reference sequence). CDR3 bases: TGTGCCAGTAGAGTCGTGGGAGGCACAGATACGCAGTATTTT. As protein: CASRVVGGTDTQYF.

J is TRBJ2-3 and V is TRBV6-1; D assignment may be TRBD1 or TRBD2 (5 bases each). The CDR3 is 16 residues long. Trimming removed 7 bases from V and 1 base from J, with 18 bases in between. The V gene's germline CDR1 is MNHNS and CDR2 SASEGT. The CDR3 DNA is TGTGCCAGCACCCTACGTCCAGGGAGCGGCACAGATACGCAGTATTTT. Translation: CASTLRPGSGTDTQYF.

V is TRBV7-9 and J is TRBJ2-5, with D hard to call. Germline V lookup: CDR1 SEHNR, CDR2 FQNEAQ (reference sequence). Deletions cut 2 bases from V and 0 bases from J, with 7 bases between. CDR3 length: 14 residues. In nucleotides, the CDR3 is TGTGCCAGCAGCTTAAATAGGTACCAAGAGACCCAGTACTTC. This codes for CASSLNRYQETQYF.